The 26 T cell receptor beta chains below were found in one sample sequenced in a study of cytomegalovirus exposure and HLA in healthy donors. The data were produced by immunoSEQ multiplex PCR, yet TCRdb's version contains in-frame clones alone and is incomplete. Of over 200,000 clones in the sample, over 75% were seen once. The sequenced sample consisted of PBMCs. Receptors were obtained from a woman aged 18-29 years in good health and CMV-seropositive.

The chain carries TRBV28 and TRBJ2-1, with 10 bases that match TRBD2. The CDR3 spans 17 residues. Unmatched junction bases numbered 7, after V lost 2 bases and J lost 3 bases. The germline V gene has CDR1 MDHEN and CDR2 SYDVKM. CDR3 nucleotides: TGTGCCAGCAGTTTACCAATAGCGGGAGGCCTCTACAATGAGCAGTTCTTC. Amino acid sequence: CASSLPIAGGLYNEQFF.

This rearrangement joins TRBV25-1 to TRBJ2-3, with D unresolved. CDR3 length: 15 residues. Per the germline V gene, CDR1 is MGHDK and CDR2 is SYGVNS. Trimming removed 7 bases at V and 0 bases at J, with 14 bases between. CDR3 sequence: CASNGRFGSTDTQYF. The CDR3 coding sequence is TGTGCCAGCAACGGAAGATTCGGGAGCACAGATACGCAGTATTTT.

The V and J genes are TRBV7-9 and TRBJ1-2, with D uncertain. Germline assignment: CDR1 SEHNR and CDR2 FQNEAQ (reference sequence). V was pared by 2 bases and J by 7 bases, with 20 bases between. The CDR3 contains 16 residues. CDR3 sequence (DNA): TGTGCCAGCAGCTTATATTCCCAGAAACCGGGGAGTGGCTACACCTTC. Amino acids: CASSLYSQKPGSGYTF.

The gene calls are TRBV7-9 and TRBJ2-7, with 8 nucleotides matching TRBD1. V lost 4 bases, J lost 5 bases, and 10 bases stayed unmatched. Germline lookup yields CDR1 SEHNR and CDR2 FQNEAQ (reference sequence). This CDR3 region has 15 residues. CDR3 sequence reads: CASSSRTGFWNEQYF. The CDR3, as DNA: TGTGCCAGCAGCTCCCGGACAGGGTTTTGGAACGAGCAGTACTTC.

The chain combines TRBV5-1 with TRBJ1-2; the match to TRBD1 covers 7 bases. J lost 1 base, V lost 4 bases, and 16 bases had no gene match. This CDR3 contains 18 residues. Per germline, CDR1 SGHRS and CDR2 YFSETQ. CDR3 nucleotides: TGCGCCAGCAGCCGTGGACCCATTGCGGGACAGCTTAACTATGGCTACACCTTC. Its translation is CASSRGPIAGQLNYGYTF.

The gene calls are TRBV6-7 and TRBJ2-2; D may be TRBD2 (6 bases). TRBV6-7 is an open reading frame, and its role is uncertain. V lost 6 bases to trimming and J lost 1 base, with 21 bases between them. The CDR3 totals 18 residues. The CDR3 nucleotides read TGTGCCAGCAGCCCCCCCCTTGGGGAGGTTGGGAACACCGGGGAGCTGTTTTTT. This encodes CASSPPLGEVGNTGELFF.

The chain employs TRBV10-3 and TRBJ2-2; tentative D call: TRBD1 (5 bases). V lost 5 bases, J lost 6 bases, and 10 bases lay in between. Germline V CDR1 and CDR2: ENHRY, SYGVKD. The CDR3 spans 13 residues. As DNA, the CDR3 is TGTGCCATCAGTTCCCAGGGATCCGGGGAGCTGTTTTTT. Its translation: CAISSQGSGELFF.

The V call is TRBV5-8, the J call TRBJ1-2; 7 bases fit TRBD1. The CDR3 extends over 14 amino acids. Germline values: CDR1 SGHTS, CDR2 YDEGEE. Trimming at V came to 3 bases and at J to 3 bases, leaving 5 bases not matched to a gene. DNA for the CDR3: TGTGCCAGCAGCTCCCCCGGGACAGACTATGGCTACACCTTC. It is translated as CASSSPGTDYGYTF.

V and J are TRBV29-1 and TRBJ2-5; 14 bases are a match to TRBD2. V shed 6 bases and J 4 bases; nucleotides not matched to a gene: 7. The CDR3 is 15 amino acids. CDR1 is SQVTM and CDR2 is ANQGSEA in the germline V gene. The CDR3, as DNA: TGCAGCGTCGCCCGCGGGACTAGCGGGGGAGAGACCCAGTACTTC. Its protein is CSVARGTSGGETQYF.

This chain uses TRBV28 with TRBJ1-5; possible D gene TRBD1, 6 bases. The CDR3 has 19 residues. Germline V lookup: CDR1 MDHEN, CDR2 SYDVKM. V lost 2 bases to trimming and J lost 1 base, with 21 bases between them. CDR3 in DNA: TGTGCCAGCAGTTTAATGATGATGAACCCTGGGGGCAGCAATCAGCCCCAGCATTTT. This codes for CASSLMMMNPGGSNQPQHF.

The CDR3 region has the DNA TGCGCCGCGAGGGAGGGGGACAATGAGCAGTTCTTC. This codes for CAAREGDNEQFF. The chain has TRBV5-1 and TRBJ2-1; weak D call: TRBD2 (7 bases). V was pared by 10 bases and J by 5 bases, with 13 bases between. The CDR3 extends over 12 amino acids. Germline V gene lookup returns CDR1 SGHRS and CDR2 YFSETQ.

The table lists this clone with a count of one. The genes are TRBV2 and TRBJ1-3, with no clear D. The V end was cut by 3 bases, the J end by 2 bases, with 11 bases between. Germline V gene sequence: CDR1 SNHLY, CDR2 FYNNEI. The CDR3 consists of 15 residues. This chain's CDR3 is CASSESPTTGNTIYF. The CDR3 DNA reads TGTGCCAGCAGTGAGTCCCCTACTACTGGAAACACCATATATTTT.

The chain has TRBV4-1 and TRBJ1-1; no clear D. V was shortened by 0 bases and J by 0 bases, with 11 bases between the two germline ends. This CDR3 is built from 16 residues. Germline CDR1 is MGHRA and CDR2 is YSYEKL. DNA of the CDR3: TGCGCCAGCAGCCAAGAGTGGTCCAGTATGAACACTGAAGCTTTCTTT. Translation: CASSQEWSSMNTEAFF.

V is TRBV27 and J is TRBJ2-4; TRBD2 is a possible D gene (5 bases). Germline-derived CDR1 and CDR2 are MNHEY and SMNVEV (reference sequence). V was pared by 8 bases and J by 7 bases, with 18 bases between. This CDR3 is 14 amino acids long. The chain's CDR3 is CASRRAGDVNIQYF. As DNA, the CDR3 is TGTGCCAGCCGCCGGGCGGGTGATGTGAACATTCAGTACTTC.

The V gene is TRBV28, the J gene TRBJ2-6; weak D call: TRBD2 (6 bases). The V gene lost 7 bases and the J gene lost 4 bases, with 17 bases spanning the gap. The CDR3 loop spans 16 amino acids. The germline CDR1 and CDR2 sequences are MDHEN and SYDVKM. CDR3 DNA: TGTGCCAGCACCCCCCATGGGGGGAAGGGGGCCAACGTCCTGACTTTC. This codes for CASTPHGGKGANVLTF.

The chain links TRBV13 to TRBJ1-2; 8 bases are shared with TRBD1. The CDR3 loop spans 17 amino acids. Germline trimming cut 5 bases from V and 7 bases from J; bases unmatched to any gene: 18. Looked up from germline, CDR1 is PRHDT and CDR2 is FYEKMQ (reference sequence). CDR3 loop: CASSLEIALDRVLGYTF. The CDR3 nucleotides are TGTGCCAGCAGCCTAGAAATCGCTCTGGACAGGGTACTTGGCTACACCTTC.

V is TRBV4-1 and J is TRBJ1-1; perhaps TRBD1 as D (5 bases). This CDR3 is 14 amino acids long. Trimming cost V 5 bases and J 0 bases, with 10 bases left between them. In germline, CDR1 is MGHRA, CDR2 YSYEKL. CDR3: CASSGGGLNTEAFF. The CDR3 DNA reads TGCGCCAGCAGCGGGGGGGGGTTGAACACTGAAGCTTTCTTT.

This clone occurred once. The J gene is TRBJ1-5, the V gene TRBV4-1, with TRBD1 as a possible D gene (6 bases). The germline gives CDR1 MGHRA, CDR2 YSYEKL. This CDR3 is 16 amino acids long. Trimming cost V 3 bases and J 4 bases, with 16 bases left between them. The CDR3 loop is CASSQEPGQINQPQHF. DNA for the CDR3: TGCGCCAGCAGCCAGGAACCGGGACAAATTAATCAGCCCCAGCATTTT.

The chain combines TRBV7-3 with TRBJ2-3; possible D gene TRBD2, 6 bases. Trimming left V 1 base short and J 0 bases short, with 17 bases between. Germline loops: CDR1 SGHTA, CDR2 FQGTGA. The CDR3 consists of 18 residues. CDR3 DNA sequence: TGTGCCAGCAGCTTAAATCCAGCGGGCCAGTCTAGCACAGATACGCAGTATTTT. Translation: CASSLNPAGQSSTDTQYF.

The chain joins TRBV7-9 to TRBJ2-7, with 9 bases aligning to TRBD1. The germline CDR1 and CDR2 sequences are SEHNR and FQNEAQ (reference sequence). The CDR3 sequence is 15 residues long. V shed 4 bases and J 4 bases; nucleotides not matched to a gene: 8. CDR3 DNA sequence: TGTGCCAGCAGCTACCCGGACAGGGGATGGTACGAGCAGTACTTC. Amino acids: CASSYPDRGWYEQYF.

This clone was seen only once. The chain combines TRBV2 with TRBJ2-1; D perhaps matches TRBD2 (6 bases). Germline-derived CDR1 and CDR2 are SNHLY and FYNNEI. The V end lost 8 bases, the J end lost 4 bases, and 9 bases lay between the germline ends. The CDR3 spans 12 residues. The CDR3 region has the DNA TGTGCCAGCGGGAGGTGGTACAATGAGCAGTTCTTC. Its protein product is CASGRWYNEQFF.

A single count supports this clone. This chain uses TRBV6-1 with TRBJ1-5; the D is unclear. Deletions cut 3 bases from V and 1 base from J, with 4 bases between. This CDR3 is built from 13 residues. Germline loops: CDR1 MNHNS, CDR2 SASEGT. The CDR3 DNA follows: TGTGCCAGCAGTGACACAAGCAATCAGCCCCAGCATTTT. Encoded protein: CASSDTSNQPQHF.

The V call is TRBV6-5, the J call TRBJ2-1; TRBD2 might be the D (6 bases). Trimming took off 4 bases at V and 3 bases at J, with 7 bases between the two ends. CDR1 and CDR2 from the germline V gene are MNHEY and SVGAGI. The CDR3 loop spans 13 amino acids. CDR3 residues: CASSLTSYNEQFF. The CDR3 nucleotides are TGTGCCAGCAGTTTGACTAGCTACAATGAGCAGTTCTTC.

The CDR3 spells CASRVELLNQETQYF. For the CDR3, the DNA is TGTGCCAGCAGAGTCGAACTCCTGAACCAAGAGACCCAGTACTTC. The J gene is TRBJ2-5, the V gene TRBV6-1; D is unresolved. CDR3 size: 15 residues. V was cut by 6 bases and J by 0 bases, with 14 bases left in between. Germline CDR1 is MNHNS and CDR2 is SASEGT.

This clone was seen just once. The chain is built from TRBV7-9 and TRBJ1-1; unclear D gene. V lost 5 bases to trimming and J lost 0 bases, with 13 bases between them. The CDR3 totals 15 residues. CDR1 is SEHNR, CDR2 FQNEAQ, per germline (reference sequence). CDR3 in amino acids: CASSHRAEMNTEAFF. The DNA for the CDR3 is TGTGCCAGCAGCCACCGAGCCGAAATGAACACTGAAGCTTTCTTT. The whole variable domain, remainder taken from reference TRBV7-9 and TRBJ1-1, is DTGVSQNPRHKITKRGQNVTFRCDPISEHNRLYWYRQTLGQGPEFLTYFQNEAQLEKSRLLSDRFSAERPKGSFSTLEIQRTEQGDSAMYLCASSHRAEMNTEAFFGQGTRLTVV.

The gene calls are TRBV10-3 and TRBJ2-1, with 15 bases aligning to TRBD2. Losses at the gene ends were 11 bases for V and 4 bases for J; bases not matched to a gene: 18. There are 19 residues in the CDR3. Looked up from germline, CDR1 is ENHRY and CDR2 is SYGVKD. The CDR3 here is CAAKEGLAGGPPNYNEQFF. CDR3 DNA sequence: TGTGCCGCGAAAGAAGGACTAGCGGGAGGGCCTCCTAATTACAATGAGCAGTTCTTC.